A selection of T cell receptor beta chains follows, all from one sample in a study of Graves' ophthalmopathy and Graves' hyperthyroidism. TCRdb analysed the multiplex PCR reads with MiXCR anew, one entry per CDR3 protein. The sample yields fewer than 350,000 distinct CDR3 sequences, roughly a sixth seen once. Sequenced: peripheral blood. Source of these receptors: an adult man with Graves' ophthalmopathy. CDR3s leave out the opening cysteine and the closing phenylalanine or tryptophan.

j_call v_call cdr3_length cdr3_aa
TRBJ2-5 TRBV20-1 9 SPGYQETQY
TRBJ2-5 TRBV27 12 ASSPRDGLQTQY
TRBJ1-2 TRBV6-2/TRBV6-3 13 ASSYSGRQNYGYT
TRBJ2-7 TRBV19 14 ASSIGLAGTTYEQY
TRBJ1-6 TRBV7-9 11 ASSQGQNSPLH
TRBJ2-2 TRBV12-5 14 ASALRPGGVTGELF
TRBJ1-2 TRBV28 11 ASNLGQGNGYT
TRBJ2-7 TRBV12-3/TRBV12-4 17 ASSFHPRAELRTSYEQY
TRBJ1-2 TRBV7-2 11 ASSFTGSDGYT
TRBJ1-2 TRBV12-3/TRBV12-4 11 ASSATGERGYT
TRBJ2-5 TRBV27 11 ASSFQGKETQY
TRBJ2-2 TRBV14 13 ASSQVQGATGELF
TRBJ2-6 TRBV11-2 13 ASSFREAGANVLT
TRBJ2-3 TRBV12-3/TRBV12-4 13 ASSSTSGRTDTQY
TRBJ2-2 TRBV29-1 13 SVESSGRDTGELF
TRBJ2-3 TRBV24-1 12 ATSEDRGGDTQY
TRBJ1-1 TRBV6-1 12 ASSDRGGDTEAF
TRBJ2-7 TRBV7-2 13 ASSLTPGSSYEQY
TRBJ2-7 TRBV11-2 13 ASSLEGTGGAEQY
TRBJ2-7 TRBV2 13 ASSEETGGLIEQY
TRBJ2-7 TRBV6-2/TRBV6-3 12 ASSPMDRDYEQY
TRBJ2-2 TRBV9 15 ASNAGLAGGGWGELF
TRBJ2-2 TRBV7-9 11 ASSLDKGAELF
TRBJ2-3 TRBV4-2 16 ASSQDRAGELSTDTQY
TRBJ2-5 TRBV11-2 10 ASSSHAETQY
TRBJ1-2 TRBV20-1 9 SANRDYGYT
TRBJ2-7 TRBV24-1 13 ATSDGGGSSYEQY
TRBJ2-5 TRBV28 13 ASTITTGGQETQY
TRBJ2-7 TRBV6-1 12 ASSATRVSHEQY
TRBJ1-3 TRBV4-3 15 ASSQDIVASSGNTIY
TRBJ1-5 TRBV2 13 ASSGAGNGNQPQH
TRBJ1-1 TRBV28 12 ASTYQGASTEAF
TRBJ2-2 TRBV5-5 14 ASSLYLQGTTGELF
TRBJ2-7 TRBV6-5 12 ASSYFDRAGEQY
TRBJ2-5 TRBV14 11 ASSQGPVGTQY
TRBJ1-2 TRBV28 12 ASSPVEMWGGYT
TRBJ1-6 TRBV4-1 14 ASSPRGREYNSPLH
TRBJ2-7 TRBV6-5 13 ASSYSAGVSYEQY
TRBJ1-6 TRBV20-1 13 SAPMGEGTNSPLH
TRBJ2-5 TRBV6-1 9 ASSETRNQY
TRBJ2-2 TRBV20-1 13 SAPTGTSDSGELF
TRBJ2-5 TRBV11-1 14 ASSLPEGPRGETQY
TRBJ1-5 TRBV5-1 15 ASSPPGKLDGNQPQH
TRBJ2-2 TRBV30 11 ALAGTLTGELF
TRBJ2-5 TRBV6-2/TRBV6-3 15 ASSYSGHRVREETQY
TRBJ1-6 TRBV7-2 14 ASSLHPGQGNSPLH
TRBJ2-3 TRBV29-1 11 SVTFTSTDTQY
TRBJ1-1 TRBV11-1 14 ASSQLGSTGGTEAF
TRBJ1-2 TRBV5-1 12 ASSQGAGRHGYT
TRBJ2-2 TRBV7-8 16 ASSLGFMGQGSTGELF
TRBJ2-7 TRBV7-9 12 ASSHPGNRYEQY
TRBJ2-7 TRBV12-3/TRBV12-4 12 ASSRGDGSYEQY
TRBJ2-5 TRBV28 12 ASRLAGYQETQY
TRBJ2-7 TRBV13 12 ASSTRQGTYEQY
TRBJ1-1 TRBV29-1 12 SVEQTGLVTEAF
TRBJ1-1 TRBV7-9 12 ASSRGQTNTEAF
TRBJ1-5 TRBV19 13 ASSIQVYSNQPQH
TRBJ2-5 TRBV7-2 12 ASSLGRGQETQY
TRBJ2-5 TRBV6-1 11 ASRNQGTETQY
TRBJ2-7 TRBV12-3/TRBV12-4 14 ASSPWGSGRDYEQY